The 16 T cell receptor beta chains below were found in one sample sequenced in a study of PD-1 blockade in classical Hodgkin lymphoma. Each and every patient relapsed after autologous stem cell transplantation, and patients got differing brentuximab vedotin exposure. TCRdb keeps only in-frame clones here, not all; method: immunoSEQ multiplex PCR. Of roughly 56,000 clones listed, more than 70% are singletons. The sequenced sample was peripheral blood mononuclear cells (PBMCs), obtained before the second cycle of nivolumab. All receptors derive from a human donor with classical Hodgkin lymphoma.

This chain uses TRBV5-1 with TRBJ1-5; D is uncertain. CDR3 length: 16 amino acids. Trimming cost V 4 bases and J 4 bases, with 18 bases left between them. Germline CDR1 is SGHRS and CDR2 is YFSETQ. The DNA of the CDR3 is TGCGCCAGCAGCCCCTCGGGGTGGGGTCGGAATCAGCCCCAGCATTTT. This translates into CASSPSGWGRNQPQHF.

V and J are TRBV5-1 and TRBJ1-1; D call uncertain. This CDR3 region has 15 residues. Germline V gene lookup returns CDR1 SGHRS and CDR2 YFSETQ. V lost 4 bases to trimming and J lost 1 base, with 14 bases between them. CDR3 loop: CASSPGVTPNTEAFF. The CDR3 nucleotides read TGCGCCAGCAGCCCCGGGGTCACCCCGAACACTGAAGCTTTCTTT.

This clone was seen only once. The V call is TRBV7-3, the J call TRBJ2-2; possible D gene TRBD2, 6 bases. With 3 bases removed from V and 6 bases from J, the gap between germline ends came to 8 bases. The germline CDR1 and CDR2 sequences are SGHTA and FQGTGA. The CDR3 sequence is 13 residues long. The CDR3 spells CASSFGSSGELFF. The CDR3 region has the DNA TGTGCCAGCAGCTTCGGGAGTTCCGGGGAGCTGTTTTTT.

This chain uses TRBV5-1 with TRBJ1-2, with no clear D. CDR1 and CDR2 (germline): SGHRS, YFSETQ. Trimming took 0 bases from V and 0 from J, leaving 9 bases between them. CDR3 length: 15 amino acids. CDR3 protein: CASSLASGANYGYTF. CDR3 DNA: TGCGCCAGCAGCTTGGCCAGCGGAGCTAACTATGGCTACACCTTC.

The rearrangement joins TRBV5-4 to TRBJ2-3; D is unclear. This CDR3 spans 12 amino acids. From germline, CDR1 is SGHNT and CDR2 YYREEE (reference sequence). Trimming left V 2 bases short and J 6 bases short, with 7 bases between. CDR3 bases: TGTGCCAGCAGCTTCGGACCGGATACGCAGTATTTT. This sequence encodes CASSFGPDTQYF. Full variable domain (remainder filled in from reference TRBV5-4 and TRBJ2-3): ETGVTQSPTHLIKTRGQQVTLRCSSQSGHNTVSWYQQALGQGPQFIFQYYREEENGRGNFPPRFSGLQFPNYSSELNVNALELDDSALYLCASSFGPDTQYFGPGTRLTVL.

This chain joins TRBV27 and TRBJ2-7; tentative D call: TRBD1 (6 bases). Germline V gives CDR1 MNHEY, CDR2 SMNVEV (reference sequence). The length of the CDR3 is 15 residues. The V and J ends lost 2 bases and 2 bases respectively, with 13 bases between them. In DNA, the CDR3 is TGTGCCAGCAGTTTACCACAGGGATCTCCCTACGAGCAGTACTTC. The encoded protein is CASSLPQGSPYEQYF.

J is TRBJ2-5 and V is TRBV15; D is unresolved. The CDR3 covers 13 residues. Germline V gene data show CDR1 as LNHNV and CDR2 as YYDKDF (reference sequence). Trimming left V 3 bases short and J 2 bases short, with 7 bases between. CDR3 in amino acids: CATSSSLQETQYF. CDR3 DNA sequence: TGTGCCACCAGCAGTAGTCTACAAGAGACCCAGTACTTC.

The chain recombines TRBV5-1 with TRBJ2-7; TRBD1 agrees at 7 bases. The CDR3 has 15 residues. J gave up 2 bases and V 6 bases, and 11 bases lay outside the gene matches. The germline CDR1 and CDR2 sequences are SGHRS and YFSETQ. This chain's CDR3 is CASTQTPGQTYEQYF. Written as DNA, the CDR3 is TGCGCCAGCACCCAAACTCCGGGACAGACCTACGAGCAGTACTTC.

This sequence joins TRBV7-9 and TRBJ2-3; D not resolved. Germline V gene lookup returns CDR1 SEHNR and CDR2 FQNEAQ (reference sequence). Trimming cost V 2 bases and J 6 bases, with 6 bases left between them. This CDR3 has 12 residues. CDR3: CASSLQRDTQYF. Written as DNA, the CDR3 is TGTGCCAGCAGCTTACAGAGGGATACGCAGTATTTT.

The CDR3 nucleotides read TGCGCCAGCACGGCGTTTTCAGAGACCCAGTACTTC. Translating it yields CASTAFSETQYF. This chain uses TRBV5-1 with TRBJ2-5, with D unresolved. With 6 bases removed from V and 4 bases from J, the gap between germline ends came to 10 bases. The CDR3 runs to 12 residues. Germline CDR1 is SGHRS and CDR2 is YFSETQ.

As to this clone: The same CDR3 also results from other DNA sequences found in this sample. The chain joins TRBV5-1 to TRBJ1-1; TRBD1 matches at 10 bases. Germline assignment: CDR1 SGHRS and CDR2 YFSETQ. The V gene end was trimmed by 0 bases and the J gene end by 5 bases; junction bases not matched to a gene: 1. The CDR3 extends over 14 amino acids. The CDR3 loop is CASSLAGQGTEAFF. The CDR3 coding sequence is TGCGCCAGCAGCTTGGCGGGACAGGGGACTGAAGCTTTCTTT.

The J gene is TRBJ1-1, the V gene TRBV12-2; TRBD1 is the table's D call, not checked against the DNA. TRBV12-2 is given as a pseudogene. This CDR3 is built from 15 residues. The CDR3 sequence: CATNLGTGYHSGAFF. In DNA, the CDR3 is TGTGCAACCAACTTAGGCACAGGGTACCATTCGGGAGCTTTCTTT.

This chain links TRBV5-1 with TRBJ1-6, with 7 nucleotides matching TRBD1. The ends lost 3 bases at V and 3 bases at J; junction bases unmatched: 6. From germline, CDR1 is SGHRS and CDR2 YFSETQ. The CDR3 covers 16 residues. This CDR3 is CASSWTGWDYNSPLHF. The CDR3, as DNA: TGCGCCAGCAGCTGGACAGGATGGGACTATAATTCACCCCTCCACTTT.

The chain combines TRBV5-6 with TRBJ2-7, with D hard to call. The CDR3 has 15 residues. V gave up 1 base and J gave up 0 bases, with 11 bases separating them. Germline CDR1 and CDR2: SGHDT and YYEEEE. CDR3: CASSLLRQTSYEQYF. Here the CDR3 DNA reads TGTGCCAGCAGCTTGTTGAGACAAACCTCCTACGAGCAGTACTTC. The complete variable domain, with remaining parts taken from reference TRBV5-6 and TRBJ2-7, reads DAGVTQSPTHLIKTRGQQVTLRCSPKSGHDTVSWYQQALGQGPQFIFQYYEEEERQRGNFPDRFSGHQFPNYSSELNVNALLLGDSALYLCASSLLRQTSYEQYFGPGTRLTVT.

The chain couples TRBV9 to TRBJ2-7; tentative D call: TRBD2 (5 bases). The ends were cut back, 4 bases at V and 0 bases at J, with 8 bases in the middle. The CDR3 is 13 residues long. The germline V gene has CDR1 SGDLS and CDR2 YYNGEE. CDR3 DNA: TGTGCCAGCAGCTTAGACTACTCCTACGAGCAGTACTTC. Protein product: CASSLDYSYEQYF.

The chain uses TRBV5-1 and TRBJ1-1; D perhaps matches TRBD1 (6 bases). The germline gives CDR1 SGHRS, CDR2 YFSETQ. Trimming took 4 bases from V and 1 from J, leaving 17 bases between them. CDR3 length equals 16 residues. CDR3 sequence reads: CASSPAGVASNTEAFF. The CDR3 nucleotides read TGCGCCAGCAGCCCAGCAGGGGTAGCTTCGAACACTGAAGCTTTCTTT.